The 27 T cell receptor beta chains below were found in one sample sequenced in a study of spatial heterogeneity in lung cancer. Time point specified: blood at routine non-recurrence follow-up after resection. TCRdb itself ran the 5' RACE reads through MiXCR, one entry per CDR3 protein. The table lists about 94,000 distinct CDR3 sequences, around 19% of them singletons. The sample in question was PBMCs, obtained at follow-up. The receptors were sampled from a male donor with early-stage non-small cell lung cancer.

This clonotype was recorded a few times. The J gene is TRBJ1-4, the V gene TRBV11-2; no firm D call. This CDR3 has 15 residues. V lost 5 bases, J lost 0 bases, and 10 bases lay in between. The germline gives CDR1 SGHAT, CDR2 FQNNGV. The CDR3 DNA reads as TGTGCCAGCAGCCCTGAGGGATCAACTAATGAAAAACTGTTTTTT. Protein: CASSPEGSTNEKLFF.

The CDR3 DNA reads as TGCGCCAGCAGCCAACGCCCAGACGCTGGCTACACCTTC. Translating it yields CASSQRPDAGYTF. This chain joins TRBV4-1 and TRBJ1-2; D remains ambiguous. This CDR3 spans 13 amino acids. Germline CDR1 and CDR2: MGHRA and YSYEKL. Trimming shortened V by 2 bases and J by 7 bases, and 11 bases separated the two germline ends.

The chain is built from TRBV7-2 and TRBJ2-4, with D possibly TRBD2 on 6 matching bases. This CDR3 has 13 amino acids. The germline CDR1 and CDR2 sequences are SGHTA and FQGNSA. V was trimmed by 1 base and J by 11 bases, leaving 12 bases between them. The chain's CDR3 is CASSLDSQRVQYF. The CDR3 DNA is TGTGCCAGCAGCTTAGACTCCCAGCGGGTTCAGTACTTC.

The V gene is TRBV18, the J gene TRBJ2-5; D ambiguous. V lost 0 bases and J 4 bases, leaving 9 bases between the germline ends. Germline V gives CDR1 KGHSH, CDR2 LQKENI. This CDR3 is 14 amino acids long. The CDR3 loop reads CASSPPNSRETQYF. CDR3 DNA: TGTGCCAGCTCACCACCGAATTCTAGAGAGACCCAGTACTTC.

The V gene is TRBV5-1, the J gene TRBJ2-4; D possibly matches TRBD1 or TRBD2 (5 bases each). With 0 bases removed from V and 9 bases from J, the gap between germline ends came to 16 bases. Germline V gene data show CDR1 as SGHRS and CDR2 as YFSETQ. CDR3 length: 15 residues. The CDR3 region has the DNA TGCGCCAGCAGCTTGGGGCCCGACTGGGGGAGCATTCAGTACTTC. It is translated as CASSLGPDWGSIQYF.

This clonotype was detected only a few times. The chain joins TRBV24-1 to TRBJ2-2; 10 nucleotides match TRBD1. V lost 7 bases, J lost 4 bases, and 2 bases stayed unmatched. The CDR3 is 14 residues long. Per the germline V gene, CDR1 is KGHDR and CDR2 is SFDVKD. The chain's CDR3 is CATRGQGLTGELFF. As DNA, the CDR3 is TGTGCCACCAGGGGACAGGGGCTCACCGGGGAGCTGTTTTTT.

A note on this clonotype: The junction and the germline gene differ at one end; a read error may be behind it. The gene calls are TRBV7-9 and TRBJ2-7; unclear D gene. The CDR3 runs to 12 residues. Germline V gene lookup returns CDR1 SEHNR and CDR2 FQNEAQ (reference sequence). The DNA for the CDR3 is TGTGCCAGCAGCTTGAAGAAGTACGAGCTGTACTTC. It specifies CASSLKKYELYF.

CDR3 loop: CASSPRDLNTGELFF. The CDR3 region has the DNA TGTGCCAGCAGTCCGCGGGACTTGAACACCGGGGAGCTGTTTTTT. The rearrangement links TRBV6-5 to TRBJ2-2, with D tentatively TRBD2 (6 bases). The germline gives CDR1 MNHEY, CDR2 SVGAGI. Trimming left V 5 bases short and J 1 base short, with 11 bases between. This CDR3 is built from 15 residues.

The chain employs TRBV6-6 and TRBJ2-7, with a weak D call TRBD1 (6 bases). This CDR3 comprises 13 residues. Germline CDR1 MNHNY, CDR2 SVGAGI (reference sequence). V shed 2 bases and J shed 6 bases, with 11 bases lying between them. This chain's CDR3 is CASSYQQQGEQYV. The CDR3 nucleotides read TGTGCCAGCAGTTACCAACAACAGGGCGAGCAGTACGTC.

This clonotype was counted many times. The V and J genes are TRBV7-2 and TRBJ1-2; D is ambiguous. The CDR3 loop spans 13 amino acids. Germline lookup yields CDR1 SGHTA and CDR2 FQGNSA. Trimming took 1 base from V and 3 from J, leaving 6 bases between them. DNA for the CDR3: TGTGCCAGCAGCTTAGAAAGTTACTATGGCTACACCTTC. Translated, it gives CASSLESYYGYTF.

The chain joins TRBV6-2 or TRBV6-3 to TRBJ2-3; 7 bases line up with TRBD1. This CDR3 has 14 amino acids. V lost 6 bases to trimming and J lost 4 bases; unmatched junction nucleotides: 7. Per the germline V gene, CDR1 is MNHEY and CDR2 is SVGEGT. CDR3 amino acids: CASRTRTGADTQYF. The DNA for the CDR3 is TGTGCCAGCAGAACTCGAACAGGGGCAGATACGCAGTATTTT.

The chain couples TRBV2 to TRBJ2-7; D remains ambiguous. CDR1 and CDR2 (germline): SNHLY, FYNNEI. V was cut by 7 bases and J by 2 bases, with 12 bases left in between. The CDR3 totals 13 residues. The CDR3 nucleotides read TGTGCCAGCAAACTGCGAGATACCTACGAGCAGTACTTC. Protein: CASKLRDTYEQYF.

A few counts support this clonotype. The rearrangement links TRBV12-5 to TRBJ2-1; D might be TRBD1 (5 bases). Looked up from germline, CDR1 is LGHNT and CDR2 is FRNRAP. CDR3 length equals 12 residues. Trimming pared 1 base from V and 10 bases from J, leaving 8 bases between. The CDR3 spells CASGLANREQFF. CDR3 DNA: TGTGCTAGTGGTTTGGCGAACAGGGAGCAGTTCTTC.

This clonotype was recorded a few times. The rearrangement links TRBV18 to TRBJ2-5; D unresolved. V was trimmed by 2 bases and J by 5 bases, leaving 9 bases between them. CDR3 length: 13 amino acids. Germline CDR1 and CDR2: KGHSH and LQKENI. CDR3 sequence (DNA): TGTGCCAGCTCACCAAACCTGAGGGAGACCCAGTACTTC. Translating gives CASSPNLRETQYF.

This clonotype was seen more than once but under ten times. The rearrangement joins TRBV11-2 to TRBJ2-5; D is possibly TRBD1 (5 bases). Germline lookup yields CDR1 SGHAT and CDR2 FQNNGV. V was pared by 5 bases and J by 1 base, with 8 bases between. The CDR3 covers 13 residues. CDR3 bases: TGTGCCAGCAGCGGACATATCCAAGAGACCCAGTACTTC. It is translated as CASSGHIQETQYF.

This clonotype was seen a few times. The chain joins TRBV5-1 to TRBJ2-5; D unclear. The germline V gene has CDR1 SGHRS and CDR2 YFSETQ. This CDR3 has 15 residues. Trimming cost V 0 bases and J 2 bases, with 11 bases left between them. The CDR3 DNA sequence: TGCGCCAGCAGCTTGGAGAGTCGCGCTCAAGAGACCCAGTACTTC. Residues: CASSLESRAQETQYF.

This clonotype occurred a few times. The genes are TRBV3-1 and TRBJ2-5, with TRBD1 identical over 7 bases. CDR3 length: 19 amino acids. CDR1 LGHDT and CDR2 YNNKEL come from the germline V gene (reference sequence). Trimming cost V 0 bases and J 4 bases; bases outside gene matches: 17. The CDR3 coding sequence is TGTGCCAGCAGCCAAGAAAAGGGTCCGGGACAGTCTTGGGGAGAGACCCAGTACTTC. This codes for CASSQEKGPGQSWGETQYF.

This CDR3 reads CSARARGSNTGELFF. In nucleotides, the CDR3 is TGCAGTGCTAGAGCGAGGGGATCGAACACCGGGGAGCTGTTTTTT. The chain carries TRBV20-1 and TRBJ2-2; D is perhaps TRBD1 or TRBD2 (5 bases each). The CDR3 extends over 15 amino acids. V was pared by 1 base and J by 0 bases, with 9 bases between. The germline gives CDR1 DFQATT, CDR2 SNEGSKA (reference sequence).

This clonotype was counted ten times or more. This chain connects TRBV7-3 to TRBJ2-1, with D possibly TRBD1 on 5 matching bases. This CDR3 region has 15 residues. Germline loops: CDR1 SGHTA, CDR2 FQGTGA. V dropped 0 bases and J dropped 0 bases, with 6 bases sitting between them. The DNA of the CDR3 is TGTGCCAGCAGCTTAACCGACAGCTCCTACAATGAGCAGTTCTTC. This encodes CASSLTDSSYNEQFF.

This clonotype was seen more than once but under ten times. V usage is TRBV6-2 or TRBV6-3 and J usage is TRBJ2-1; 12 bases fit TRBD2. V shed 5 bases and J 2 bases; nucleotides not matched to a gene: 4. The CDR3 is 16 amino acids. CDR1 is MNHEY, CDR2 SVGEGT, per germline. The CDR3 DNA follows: TGTGCCAGCAGTAGCCGGACTAGCGGGACCTACAATGAGCAGTTCTTC. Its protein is CASSSRTSGTYNEQFF.

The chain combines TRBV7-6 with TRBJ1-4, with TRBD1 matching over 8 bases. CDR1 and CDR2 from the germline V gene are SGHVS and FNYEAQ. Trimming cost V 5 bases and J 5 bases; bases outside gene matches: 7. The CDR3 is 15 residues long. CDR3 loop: CASSPGTGSNEKLFF. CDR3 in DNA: TGTGCCAGCAGCCCAGGGACAGGTTCGAATGAAAAACTGTTTTTT.

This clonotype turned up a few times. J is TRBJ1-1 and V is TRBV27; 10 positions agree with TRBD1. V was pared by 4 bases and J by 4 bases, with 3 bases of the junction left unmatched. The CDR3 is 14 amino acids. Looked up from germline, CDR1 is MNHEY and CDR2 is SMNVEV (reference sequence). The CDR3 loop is CASSWDRGGTEAFF. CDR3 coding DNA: TGTGCCAGCAGTTGGGACAGGGGAGGCACTGAAGCTTTCTTT.

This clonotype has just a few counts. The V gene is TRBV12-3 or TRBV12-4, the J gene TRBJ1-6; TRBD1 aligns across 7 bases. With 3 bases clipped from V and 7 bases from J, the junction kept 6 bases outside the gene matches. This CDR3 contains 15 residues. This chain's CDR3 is CASSFLGGRNSPLHF. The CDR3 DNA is TGTGCCAGCAGTTTTTTAGGGGGCCGAAATTCACCCCTCCACTTT.

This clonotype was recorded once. CDR3 in amino acids: CASSLYKTSGNYEQYF. CDR3 coding DNA: TGTGCCAGCAGCTTATATAAGACTAGCGGGAACTACGAGCAGTACTTC. The rearrangement joins TRBV5-6 to TRBJ2-7; 11 bases are a match to TRBD2. This CDR3 spans 16 amino acids. Germline assignment: CDR1 SGHDT and CDR2 YYEEEE. The V gene end was trimmed by 2 bases and the J gene end by 3 bases; junction bases not matched to a gene: 7.

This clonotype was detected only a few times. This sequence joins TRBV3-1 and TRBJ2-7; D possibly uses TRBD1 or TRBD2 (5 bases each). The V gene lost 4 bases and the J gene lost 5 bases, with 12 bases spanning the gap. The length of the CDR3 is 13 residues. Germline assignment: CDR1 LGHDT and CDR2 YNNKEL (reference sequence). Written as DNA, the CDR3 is TGTGCCAGCAGCCCCTCAGGGAGAAACGAGCAGTACGTC. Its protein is CASSPSGRNEQYV.

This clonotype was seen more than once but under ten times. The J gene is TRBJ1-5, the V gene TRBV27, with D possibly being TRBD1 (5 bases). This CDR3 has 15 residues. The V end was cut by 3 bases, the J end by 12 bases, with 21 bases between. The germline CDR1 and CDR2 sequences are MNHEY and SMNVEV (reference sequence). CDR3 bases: TGTGCCAGCAGTTTCAAACTGACAGTTTCCGGGCTCCAGCATTTT. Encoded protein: CASSFKLTVSGLQHF.

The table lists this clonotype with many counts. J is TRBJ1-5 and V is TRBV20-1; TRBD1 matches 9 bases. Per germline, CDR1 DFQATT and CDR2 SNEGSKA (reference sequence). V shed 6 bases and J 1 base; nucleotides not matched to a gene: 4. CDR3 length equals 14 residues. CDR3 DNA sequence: TGCAGTGCCAACAGGGGGCCGAGCAATCAGCCCCAGCATTTT. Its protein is CSANRGPSNQPQHF.